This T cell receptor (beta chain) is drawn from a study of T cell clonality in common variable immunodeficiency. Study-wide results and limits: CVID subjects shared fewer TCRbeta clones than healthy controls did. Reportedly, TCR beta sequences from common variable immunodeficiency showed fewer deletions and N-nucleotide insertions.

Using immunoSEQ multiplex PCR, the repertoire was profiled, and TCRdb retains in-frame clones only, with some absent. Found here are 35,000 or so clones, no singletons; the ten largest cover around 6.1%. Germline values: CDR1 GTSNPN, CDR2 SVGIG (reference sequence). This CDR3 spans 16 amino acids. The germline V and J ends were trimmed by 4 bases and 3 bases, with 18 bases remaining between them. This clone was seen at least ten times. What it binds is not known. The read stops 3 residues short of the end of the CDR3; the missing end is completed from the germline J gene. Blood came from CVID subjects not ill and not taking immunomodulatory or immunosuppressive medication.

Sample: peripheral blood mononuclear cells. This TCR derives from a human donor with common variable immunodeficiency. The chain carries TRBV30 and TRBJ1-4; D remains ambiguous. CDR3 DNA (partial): TGTGCCTGGACTCTGAGGACTTCGAGGGCTAATGAAAAA. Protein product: CAWTLRTSRANEK. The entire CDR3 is CAWTLRTSRANEKLFF.